Listed here is a single T cell receptor beta chain. Clones were sequenced by immunoSEQ multiplex PCR, and TCRdb holds only the in-frame ones, with some missing. The top ten clones hold roughly 0.06% of a sample with about 510,000 clones, about 96% of them seen once. The CDR3 contains 15 residues. J lost 3 bases, V lost 5 bases, and 5 bases had no gene match. CDR1 and CDR2 from the germline V gene are MDHEN and SYDVKM. The sample belongs to a study of shared clonotypes between healthy human individuals. About the research overall: Three plates were used per donor for CD4 naive, three for CD4 memory, two for CD8 naive and one for CD8 memory.

The chain has TRBV28 and TRBJ2-7; 12 nucleotides match TRBD2. The TCR was taken from a young woman in good health. The sequenced sample was naive CD4+ T cells sorted from blood. The subset is: CD45RA+ positively selected. CDR3 DNA sequence: TGTGCCAGCAGTCAAGGACTAGCGGGATTCTACGAGCAGTACTTC. This gives the protein CASSQGLAGFYEQYF.